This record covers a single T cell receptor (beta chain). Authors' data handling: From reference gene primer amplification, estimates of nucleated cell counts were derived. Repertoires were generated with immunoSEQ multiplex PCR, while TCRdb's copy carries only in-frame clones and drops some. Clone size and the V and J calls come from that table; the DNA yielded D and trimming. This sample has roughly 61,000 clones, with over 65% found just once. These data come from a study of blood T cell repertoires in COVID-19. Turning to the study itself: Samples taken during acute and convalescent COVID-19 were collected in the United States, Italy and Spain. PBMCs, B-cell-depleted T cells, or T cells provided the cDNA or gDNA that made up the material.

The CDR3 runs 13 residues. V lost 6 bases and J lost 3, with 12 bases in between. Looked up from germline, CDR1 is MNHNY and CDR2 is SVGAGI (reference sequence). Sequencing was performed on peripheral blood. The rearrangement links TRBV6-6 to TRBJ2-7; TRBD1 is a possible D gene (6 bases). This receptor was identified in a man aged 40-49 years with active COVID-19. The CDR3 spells CASRTSRGYEQYF. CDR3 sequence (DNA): TGTGCCAGCAGAACCTCCAGGGGCTACGAGCAGTACTTC.